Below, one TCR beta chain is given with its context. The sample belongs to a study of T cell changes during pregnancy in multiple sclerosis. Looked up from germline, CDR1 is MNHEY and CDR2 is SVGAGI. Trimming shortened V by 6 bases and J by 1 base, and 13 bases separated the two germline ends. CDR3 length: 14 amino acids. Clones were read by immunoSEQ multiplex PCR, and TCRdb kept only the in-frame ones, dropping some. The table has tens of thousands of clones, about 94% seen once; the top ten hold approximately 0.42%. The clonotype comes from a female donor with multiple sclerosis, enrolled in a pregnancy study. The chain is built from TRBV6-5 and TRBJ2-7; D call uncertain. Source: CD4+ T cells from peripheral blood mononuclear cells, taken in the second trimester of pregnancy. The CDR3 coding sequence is TGTGCCAGCAGCCCCCGCCAGGTATCCTACGAGCAGTACTTC. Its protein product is CASSPRQVSYEQYF.